The 5 T cell receptor beta chains below all came from one sample that was sequenced in a study of shared clonotypes between healthy human individuals. Generated by immunoSEQ multiplex PCR, the TCRdb table keeps only in-frame clones and is missing some. This sample has about 520,000 clones, with about 84% found just once. The sequenced sample was PBMCs. These receptor sequences come from a woman aged 35 to 49 in good health. Some clones in this sample may be carry-over from other donors' samples.

The J gene is TRBJ2-1, the V gene TRBV7-9; 8 bases are shared with TRBD1. V gave up 5 bases and J gave up 4 bases; unmatched junction bases: 10. Germline values: CDR1 SEHNR, CDR2 FQNEAQ (reference sequence). The CDR3 sequence is 16 residues long. Here the CDR3 DNA reads TGTGCCAGCAGCGCAGCAGGGGGCGGTGGGTACAATGAGCAGTTCTTC. Amino acid sequence: CASSAAGGGGYNEQFF.

In its sample, this clone was seen once. J is TRBJ1-1 and V is TRBV11-2, with D unresolved. Germline CDR1 SGHAT, CDR2 FQNNGV. V lost 3 bases, J lost 10 bases, and 15 bases lay in between. This CDR3 comprises 13 residues. CDR3 DNA: TGTGCCAGCAGCTTCCGGGGTAATTTTGGAGCTTTCTTT. Amino acids: CASSFRGNFGAFF.

A word on this clone: Lacking the conserved final phenylalanine or tryptophan, this CDR3 likely reflects a read error. The CDR3 DNA reads TGTGCCAGCAGCCGCGGGAGGGCCTCGTCCTACGAGCAGTACTCC. Translated, it gives CASSRGRASSYEQYS. The gene calls are TRBV4-2 and TRBJ2-7, with 9 bases matching TRBD2. The CDR3 consists of 15 residues. Trimming removed 4 bases from V and 1 base from J; junction bases left unmatched: 5. Germline V gene data show CDR1 as LGHNA and CDR2 as YNFKEQ.

Of note for this clone: A far larger clone is off by one base, so a read error is likely. J is TRBJ2-2 and V is TRBV4-2; a possible D gene is TRBD2 (6 bases). CDR3 length equals 17 residues. CDR1 is LGHNA, CDR2 YNFKEQ, per germline. CDR3 in DNA: TGTGCCAGCCAACCAACCGGGAGAGGGGATTACACCGGGGAGCTGCTTTTT. It specifies CASQPTGRGDYTGELLF.

Details on this clone: It is likely a read error: a sequence one base away is far more abundant. Within the sample, other DNA sequences also encode this same CDR3. The chain couples TRBV28 to TRBJ2-7, with D tentatively TRBD2 (6 bases). CDR1 and CDR2 from the germline V gene are MDHEN and SYDVKM. This CDR3 has 14 residues. V shed 6 bases and J shed 6 bases, with 18 bases lying between them. Here the CDR3 reads CASSDQVAASEQYF. In DNA, the CDR3 is TGTGCCAGCAGCGACCAAGTAGCGGCATCCGAGCAGTACTTC.